The 22 T cell receptor beta chains given below trace back to one sample, sequenced in a study of blood T cell repertoires in COVID-19. Sequencing used immunoSEQ multiplex PCR; TCRdb keeps in-frame clones, though not all of them. The sample holds around 170,000 clones, 65% to 90% seen once. Sequencing was carried out using peripheral blood. The receptors were gathered from a man aged 50 to 60 with active or convalescent COVID-19.

This sequence joins TRBV11-1 and TRBJ1-6; unclear D gene. Germline values: CDR1 SGHAT, CDR2 FQDESV (reference sequence). The CDR3 extends over 13 amino acids. The V end was cut by 5 bases, the J end by 5 bases, with 7 bases between. CDR3 DNA sequence: TGTGCCAGCAGCCGGTCCAATAATTCACCCCTCCACTTT. It codes for CASSRSNNSPLHF.

DNA for the CDR3: TGCGCCAGCAGCCAAGCCTCGGGAGTCTATGGCTACACCTTC. This gives the protein CASSQASGVYGYTF. V is TRBV4-1 and J is TRBJ1-2; D is uncertain. Germline-derived CDR1 and CDR2 are MGHRA and YSYEKL. The CDR3 length is 14 residues. Trimming cost V 1 base and J 4 bases, with 10 bases left between them.

The chain employs TRBV21-1 and TRBJ2-3; the table's D call of TRBD1 was not tested on the DNA. TRBV21-1 is termed a pseudogene. This CDR3 spans 13 amino acids. CDR3 coding DNA: TGTGCCAGCAGCCCCCCCGCCACAGATACGCAGTACTTT. This translates into CASSPPATDTQYF.

The V and J genes are TRBV2 and TRBJ1-1, with D uncertain. The CDR3 sequence is 11 residues long. Germline V CDR1 and CDR2: SNHLY, FYNNEI. Between the trimmed V and J ends, which lost 6 bases and 6 bases, there was a span of 8 bases. DNA for the CDR3: TGTGCCAGCAGCCCCTTATCTGAAGCTTTCTTT. Residues: CASSPLSEAFF.

The V call is TRBV10-2, the J call TRBJ1-2; maybe TRBD1 (6 bases). The V end was cut by 2 bases, the J end by 6 bases, with 7 bases between. From germline, CDR1 is WSHSY and CDR2 SAAADI. The CDR3 length is 12 residues. In DNA form, the CDR3 reads TGCGCCAGCAGTGAGAACAGGGATGGCTACACCTTC. The encoded protein is CASSENRDGYTF.

The chain carries TRBV6-6 and TRBJ2-3; no definite D call. Germline assignment: CDR1 MNHNY and CDR2 SVGAGI (reference sequence). Trimming cost V 3 bases and J 4 bases, with 8 bases left between them. The length of the CDR3 is 13 residues. CDR3 nucleotide sequence: TGTGCCAGCAGTTATATAGTGGCAGATACGCAGTATTTT. This encodes CASSYIVADTQYF.

The chain joins TRBV18 to TRBJ1-6; the match to TRBD1 covers 10 bases. Germline V CDR1 and CDR2: KGHSH, LQKENI. The V segment lost 6 bases and the J segment 7 bases; nucleotides outside the gene matches: 9. The CDR3 length is 16 residues. In DNA, the CDR3 is TGTGCCAGCTCCCCGGGGACAGGGGCCTCCAATTCACCCCTCCACTTT. As protein: CASSPGTGASNSPLHF. Based on the CDR3 plus reference TRBV18 and TRBJ1-6, the full variable domain is NAGVMQNPRHLVRRRGQEARLRCSPMKGHSHVYWYRQLPEEGLKFMVYLQKENIIDESGMPKERFSAEFPKEGPSILRIQQVVRGDSAAYFCASSPGTGASNSPLHFGNGTRLTVT.

This chain joins TRBV21-1 and TRBJ1-5. TRBV21-1 is noted as a pseudogene. The CDR3 is 14 residues long. The CDR3 sequence is CASSKVIRSQPQHF. The CDR3 region has the DNA TGTGCCAGCAGCAAAGTAATAAGGAGCCAGCCCCAGCATTTT.

The chain couples TRBV28 to TRBJ2-5, with D possibly being TRBD2 (5 bases). The CDR3 sequence is 13 residues long. Looked up from germline, CDR1 is MDHEN and CDR2 is SYDVKM. Trimming removed 5 bases at V and 1 base at J, with 8 bases between. In DNA, the CDR3 is TGTGCCAGCAGTGAAGGACTCCAAGAGACCCAGTACTTC. This translates into CASSEGLQETQYF.

V and J are TRBV7-2 and TRBJ2-5, with a tentative D call TRBD1 (5 bases). The CDR3 totals 16 residues. The germline V gene encodes CDR1 SGHTA and CDR2 FQGNSA. The V end lost 3 bases, the J end lost 4 bases, and 18 bases lay between the germline ends. In DNA form, the CDR3 reads TGTGCCAGCAGCTTCGCAGGGATAAACTCGGGAGAGACCCAGTACTTC. Its protein is CASSFAGINSGETQYF.

The chain employs TRBV14 and TRBJ2-2, with D unresolved. The CDR3 consists of 14 residues. V shed 0 bases and J shed 4 bases, with 6 bases lying between them. Germline loops: CDR1 SGHDN, CDR2 FVKESK. In DNA, the CDR3 is TGTGCCAGCAGCCAAGATACATTCACCGGGGAGCTGTTTTTT. This gives the protein CASSQDTFTGELFF.

V is TRBV3-1 (or the pseudogene TRBV3-2) and J is TRBJ2-5, with 15 bases fitting TRBD2. The CDR3 runs to 17 residues. CDR1 LGHDT and CDR2 YNNKEL come from the germline V gene (reference sequence). V gave up 4 bases and J gave up 5 bases; unmatched junction bases: 8. As DNA, the CDR3 is TGTGCCAGCAGCCGGACTAGCGGGGGGGCGTATGAGGAGACCCAGTACTTC. This codes for CASSRTSGGAYEETQYF.

This clone showed up just once. The chain joins TRBV12-5 to TRBJ1-1; 7 nucleotides line up with TRBD1. V shed 2 bases and J 4 bases; nucleotides not matched to a gene: 4. The CDR3 spans 14 residues. Per the germline V gene, CDR1 is LGHNT and CDR2 is FRNRAP. CDR3 sequence reads: CASGLTRGTTEAFF. CDR3 bases: TGTGCTAGTGGTTTGACCAGGGGGACCACTGAAGCTTTCTTT.

The chain links TRBV7-9 to TRBJ1-4; possible D gene TRBD1, 6 bases. Looked up from germline, CDR1 is SEHNR and CDR2 is FQNEAQ (reference sequence). The V end lost 5 bases, the J end lost 3 bases, and 16 bases lay between the germline ends. The CDR3 totals 16 residues. This CDR3 reads CASSRDPGAANEKLFF. CDR3 coding DNA: TGTGCCAGCAGCAGAGACCCAGGGGCGGCTAATGAAAAACTGTTTTTT.

The CDR3 spells CASSQTSGRVILETQYF. Here the CDR3 DNA reads TGTGCCAGCAGTCAGACTAGCGGGAGGGTTATCCTAGAGACCCAGTACTTC. The rearrangement links TRBV27 to TRBJ2-5; 14 bases line up with TRBD2. The CDR3 runs to 17 residues. Germline loops: CDR1 MNHEY, CDR2 SMNVEV (reference sequence). V was clipped by 5 bases and J by 4 bases; unmatched bases: 9.

This clone has a single count. This chain joins TRBV25-1 and TRBJ2-1, with D possibly matching TRBD1 (6 bases). V was cut by 3 bases and J by 5 bases, with 8 bases left in between. Germline CDR1 and CDR2: MGHDK and SYGVNS. CDR3 size: 13 residues. The DNA of the CDR3 is TGTGCCAGCAGTGATGGGACAAACAATGAGCAGTTCTTC. It is translated as CASSDGTNNEQFF.

The chain couples TRBV11-3 to TRBJ2-2; 8 bases are shared with TRBD1. V lost 5 bases and J lost 4; bases outside the gene matches: 3. This CDR3 spans 14 amino acids. Germline V gene sequence: CDR1 SGHNT, CDR2 YENEEA. For the CDR3, the DNA is TGTGCCAGCAGCCCCACAGGGGGCACCGGGGAGCTGTTTTTT. It translates to CASSPTGGTGELFF.

CDR3: CASSHPGQQNTEAFF. The CDR3 coding sequence is TGTGCCAGCAGTCATCCGGGACAGCAGAACACTGAAGCTTTCTTT. V and J are TRBV21-1 and TRBJ1-1; TRBD1 was called by the table and not checked on the DNA. TRBV21-1 is a listed pseudogene. The CDR3 covers 15 residues.

The chain has TRBV13 and TRBJ1-1; tentatively, D is TRBD1 (5 bases). CDR1 and CDR2 (germline): PRHDT, FYEKMQ (reference sequence). The CDR3 has 14 amino acids. Trimming removed 6 bases at V and 0 bases at J, with 11 bases between. CDR3 in DNA: TGTGCCAGCAGGAACGGACATTTGAACACTGAAGCTTTCTTT. It translates to CASRNGHLNTEAFF.

The chain links TRBV7-9 to TRBJ1-1, with unresolved D. The CDR3 has 13 amino acids. Trimming removed 3 bases from V and 1 base from J, with 6 bases in between. Germline-derived CDR1 and CDR2 are SEHNR and FQNEAQ (reference sequence). Here the CDR3 DNA reads TGTGCCAGCAGCTTTCAGGAGAACACTGAAGCTTTCTTT. Its protein product is CASSFQENTEAFF.

The rearrangement joins TRBV18 to TRBJ1-2; D might be TRBD1 (5 bases). The CDR3 extends over 15 amino acids. V was clipped by 2 bases and J by 8 bases, with 18 bases between them. Per germline, CDR1 KGHSH and CDR2 LQKENI. The CDR3 loop reads CASSPEGPGVGGYTF. The CDR3, as DNA: TGTGCCAGCTCACCAGAGGGGCCGGGGGTAGGAGGCTACACCTTC.

This chain links TRBV6-1 with TRBJ1-4; tentatively, D is TRBD1 (6 bases). Germline assignment: CDR1 MNHNS and CDR2 SASEGT. V dropped 2 bases and J dropped 8 bases, with 15 bases sitting between them. This CDR3 has 15 residues. The CDR3 nucleotides are TGTGCCAGCAGTGAACCGACACAGGGCTGGGAAAAACTGTTTTTT. Residues: CASSEPTQGWEKLFF.